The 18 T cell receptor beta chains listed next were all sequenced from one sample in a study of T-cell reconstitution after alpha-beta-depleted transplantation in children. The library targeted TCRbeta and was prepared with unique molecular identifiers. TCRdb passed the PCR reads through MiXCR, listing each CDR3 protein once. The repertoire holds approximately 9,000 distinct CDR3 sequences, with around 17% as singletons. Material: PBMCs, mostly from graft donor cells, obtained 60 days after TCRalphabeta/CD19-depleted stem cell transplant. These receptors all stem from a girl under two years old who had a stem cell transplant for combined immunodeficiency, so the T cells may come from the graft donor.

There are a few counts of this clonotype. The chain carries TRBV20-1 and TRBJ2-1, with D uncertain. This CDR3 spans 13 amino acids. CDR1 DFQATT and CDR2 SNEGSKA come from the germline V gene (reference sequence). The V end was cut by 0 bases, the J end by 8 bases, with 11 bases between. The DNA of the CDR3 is TGCAGTGCTAGAGACGATATAAGAGATGAGCAGTTCTTC. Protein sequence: CSARDDIRDEQFF.

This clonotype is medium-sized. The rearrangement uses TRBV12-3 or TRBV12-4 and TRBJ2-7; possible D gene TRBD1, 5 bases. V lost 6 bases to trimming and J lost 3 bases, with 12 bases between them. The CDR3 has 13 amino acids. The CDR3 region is CASRNGQGYEQYF. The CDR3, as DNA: TGTGCCAGCAGGAATGGGCAGGGCTACGAGCAGTACTTC.

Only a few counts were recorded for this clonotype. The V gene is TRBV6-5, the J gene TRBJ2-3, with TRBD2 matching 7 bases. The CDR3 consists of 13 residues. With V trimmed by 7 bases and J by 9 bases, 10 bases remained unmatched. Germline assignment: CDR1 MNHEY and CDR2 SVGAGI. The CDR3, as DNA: TGTGCCAGCAAACGCGGGGAGGGCGGGACGCAGTATTTT. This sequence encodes CASKRGEGGTQYF.

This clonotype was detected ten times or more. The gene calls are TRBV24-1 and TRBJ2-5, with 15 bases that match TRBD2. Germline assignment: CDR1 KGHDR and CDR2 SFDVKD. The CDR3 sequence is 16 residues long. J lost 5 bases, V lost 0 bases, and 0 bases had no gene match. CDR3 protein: CATSDLGTSGGETQYF. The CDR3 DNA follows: TGTGCCACCAGTGATTTGGGGACTAGCGGGGGGGAGACCCAGTACTTC.

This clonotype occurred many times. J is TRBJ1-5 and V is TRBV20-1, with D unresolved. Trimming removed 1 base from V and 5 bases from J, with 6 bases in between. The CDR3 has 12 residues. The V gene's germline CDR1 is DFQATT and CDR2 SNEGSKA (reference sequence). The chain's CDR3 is CSARVGDQPQHF. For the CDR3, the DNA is TGCAGTGCTAGAGTGGGCGATCAGCCCCAGCATTTT.

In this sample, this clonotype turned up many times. The DNA of the CDR3 is TGTGCCAGCAGTGACACCAGGGTGAAGTATGGCTACACCTTC. As protein: CASSDTRVKYGYTF. The chain is built from TRBV12-3 or TRBV12-4 and TRBJ1-2; D possibly corresponds to TRBD1 (5 bases). The V gene lost 5 bases and the J gene lost 5 bases, with 15 bases spanning the gap. This CDR3 contains 14 residues.

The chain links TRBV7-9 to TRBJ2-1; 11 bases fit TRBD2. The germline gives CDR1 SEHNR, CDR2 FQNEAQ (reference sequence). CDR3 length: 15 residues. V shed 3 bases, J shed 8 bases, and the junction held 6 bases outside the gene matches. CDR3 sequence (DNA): TGTGCCAGCAGCTTTCTACTAGCGGGAGTCGATGAGCAGTTCTTC. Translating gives CASSFLLAGVDEQFF.

CDR3 residues: CASSQAHLDTQYF. The CDR3 DNA reads as TGTGCCAGCAGCCAAGCGCACCTTGATACGCAGTATTTT. The chain links TRBV3-1 to TRBJ2-3; D is unresolved. Germline CDR1 reads LGHDT; CDR2 reads YNNKEL (reference sequence). The CDR3 consists of 13 residues. The V and J ends lost 1 base and 6 bases respectively, with 8 bases between them.

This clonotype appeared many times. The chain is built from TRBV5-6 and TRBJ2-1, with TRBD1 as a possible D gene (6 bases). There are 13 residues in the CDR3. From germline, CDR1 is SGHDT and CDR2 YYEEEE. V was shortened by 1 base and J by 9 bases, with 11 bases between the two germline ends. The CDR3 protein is CASSLLTGSEQFF. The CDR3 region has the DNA TGTGCCAGCAGCTTGTTGACAGGCAGTGAGCAGTTCTTC.

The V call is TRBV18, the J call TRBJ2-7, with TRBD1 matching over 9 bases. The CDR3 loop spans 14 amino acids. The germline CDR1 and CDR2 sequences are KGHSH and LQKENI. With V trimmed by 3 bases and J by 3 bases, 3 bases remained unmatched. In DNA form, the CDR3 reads TGTGCCAGCTCACCCGGGACAGGGTACTACGAGCAGTACTTC. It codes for CASSPGTGYYEQYF.

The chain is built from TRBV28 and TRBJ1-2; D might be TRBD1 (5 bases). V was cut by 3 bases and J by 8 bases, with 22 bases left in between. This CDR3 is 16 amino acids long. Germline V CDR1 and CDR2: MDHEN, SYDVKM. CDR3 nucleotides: TGTGCCAGCAGTTTTCGGGGATTTGAGTCTTACAGGGGCTACACCTTC. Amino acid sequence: CASSFRGFESYRGYTF.

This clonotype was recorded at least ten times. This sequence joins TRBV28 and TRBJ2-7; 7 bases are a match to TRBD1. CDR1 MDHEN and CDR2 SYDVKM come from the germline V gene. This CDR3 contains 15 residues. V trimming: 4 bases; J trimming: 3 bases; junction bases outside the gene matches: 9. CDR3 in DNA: TGTGCCAGCAGTTCAACCCAGACAGGGAACTACGAGCAGTACTTC. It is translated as CASSSTQTGNYEQYF.

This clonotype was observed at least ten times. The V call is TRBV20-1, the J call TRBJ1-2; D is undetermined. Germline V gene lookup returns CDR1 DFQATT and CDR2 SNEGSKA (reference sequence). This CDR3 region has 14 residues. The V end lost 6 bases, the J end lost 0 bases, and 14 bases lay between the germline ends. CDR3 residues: CSASRLASNYGYTF. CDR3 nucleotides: TGCAGTGCGTCGAGGTTGGCGTCTAACTATGGCTACACCTTC.

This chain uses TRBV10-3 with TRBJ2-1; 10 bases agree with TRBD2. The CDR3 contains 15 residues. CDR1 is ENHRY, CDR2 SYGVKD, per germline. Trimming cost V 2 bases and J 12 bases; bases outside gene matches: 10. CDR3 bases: TGTGCCATCAGTGAGCCGGGGGCTAGCGGGAGTGCGCAGTTCTTC. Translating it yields CAISEPGASGSAQFF.

In DNA form, the CDR3 reads TGCGCCAGCAGCCCCGGACTAGCGGGAAGCTACAATGAGCAGTTCTTC. This translates into CASSPGLAGSYNEQFF. The V and J genes are TRBV4-1 and TRBJ2-1; 12 bases fit TRBD2. The CDR3 has 16 amino acids. Germline V gene data show CDR1 as MGHRA and CDR2 as YSYEKL. Trimming cost V 4 bases and J 3 bases; bases outside gene matches: 4.

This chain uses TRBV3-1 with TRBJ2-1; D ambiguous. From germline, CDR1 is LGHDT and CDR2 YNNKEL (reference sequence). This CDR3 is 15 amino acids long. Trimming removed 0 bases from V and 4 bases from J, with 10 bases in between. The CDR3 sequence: CASSQDRFGYNEQFF. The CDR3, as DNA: TGTGCCAGCAGCCAAGATAGATTCGGGTACAATGAGCAGTTCTTC.

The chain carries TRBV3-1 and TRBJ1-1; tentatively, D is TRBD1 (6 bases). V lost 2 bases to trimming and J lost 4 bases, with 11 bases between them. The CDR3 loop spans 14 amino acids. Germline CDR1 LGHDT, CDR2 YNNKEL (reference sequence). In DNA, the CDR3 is TGTGCCAGCAGCCAATTTCGGGGGCCCACTGAAGCTTTCTTT. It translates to CASSQFRGPTEAFF. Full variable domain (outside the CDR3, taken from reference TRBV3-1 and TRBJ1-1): DTAVSQTPKYLVTQMGNDKSIKCEQNLGHDTMYWYKQDSKKFLKIMFSYNNKELIINETVPNRFSPKSPDKAHLNLHINSLELGDSAVYFCASSQFRGPTEAFFGQGTRLTVV.

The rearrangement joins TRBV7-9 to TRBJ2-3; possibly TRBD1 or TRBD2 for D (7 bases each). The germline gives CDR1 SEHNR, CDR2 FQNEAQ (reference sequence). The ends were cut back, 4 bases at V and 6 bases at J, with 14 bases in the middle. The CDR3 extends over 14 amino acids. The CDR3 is CASSSDREGDTQYF. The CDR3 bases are TGTGCCAGCAGCTCAGACAGGGAGGGGGATACGCAGTATTTT.